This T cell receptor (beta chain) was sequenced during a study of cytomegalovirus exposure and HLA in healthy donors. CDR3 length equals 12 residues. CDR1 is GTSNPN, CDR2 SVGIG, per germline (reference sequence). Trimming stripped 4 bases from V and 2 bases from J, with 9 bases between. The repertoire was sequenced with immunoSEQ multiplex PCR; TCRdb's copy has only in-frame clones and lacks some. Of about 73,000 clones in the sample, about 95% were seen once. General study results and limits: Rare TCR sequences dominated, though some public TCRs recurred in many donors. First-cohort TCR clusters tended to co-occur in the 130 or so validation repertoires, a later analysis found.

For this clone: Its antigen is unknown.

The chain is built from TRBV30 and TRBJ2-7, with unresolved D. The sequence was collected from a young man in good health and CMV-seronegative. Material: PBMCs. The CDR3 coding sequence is TGTGCCTGGAAGGCCCAGGCCTACGAGCAGTACTTC. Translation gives CAWKAQAYEQYF.